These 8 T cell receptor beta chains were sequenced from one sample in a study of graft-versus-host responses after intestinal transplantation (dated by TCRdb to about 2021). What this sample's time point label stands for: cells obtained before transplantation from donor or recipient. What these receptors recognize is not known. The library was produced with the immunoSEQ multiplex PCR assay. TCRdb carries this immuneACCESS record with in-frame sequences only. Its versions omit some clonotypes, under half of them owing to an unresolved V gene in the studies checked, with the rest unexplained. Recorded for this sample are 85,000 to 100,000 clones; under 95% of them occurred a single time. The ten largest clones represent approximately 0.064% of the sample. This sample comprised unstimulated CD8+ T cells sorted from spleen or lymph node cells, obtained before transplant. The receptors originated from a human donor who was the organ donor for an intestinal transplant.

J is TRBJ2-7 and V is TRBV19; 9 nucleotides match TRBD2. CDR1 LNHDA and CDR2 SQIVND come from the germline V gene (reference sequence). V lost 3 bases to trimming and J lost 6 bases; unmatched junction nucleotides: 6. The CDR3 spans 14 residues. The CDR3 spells CASSIGAGGSEQYF. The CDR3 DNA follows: TGTGCCAGTAGTATCGGAGCGGGGGGCTCCGAGCAGTACTTC. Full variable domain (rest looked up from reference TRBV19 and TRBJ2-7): DGGITQSPKYLFRKEGQNVTLSCEQNLNHDAMYWYRQDPGQGLRLIYYSQIVNDFQKGDIAEGYSVSREKKESFPLTVTSAQKNPTAFYLCASSIGAGGSEQYFGPGTRLTVT.

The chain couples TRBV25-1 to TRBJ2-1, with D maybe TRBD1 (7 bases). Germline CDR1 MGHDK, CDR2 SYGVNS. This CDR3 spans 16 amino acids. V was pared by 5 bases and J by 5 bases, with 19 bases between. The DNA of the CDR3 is TGTGCCAGCAGTATCATAGGGGGCAGGGGGGACAATGAGCAGTTCTTC. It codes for CASSIIGGRGDNEQFF.

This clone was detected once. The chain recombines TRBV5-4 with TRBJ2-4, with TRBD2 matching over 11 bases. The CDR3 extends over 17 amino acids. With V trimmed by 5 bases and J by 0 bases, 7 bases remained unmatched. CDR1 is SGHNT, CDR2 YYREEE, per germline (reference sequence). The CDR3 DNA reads TGTGCCAGCAGTCCGGGACTAGCGGATTTAGCCAAAAACATTCAGTACTTC. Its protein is CASSPGLADLAKNIQYF.

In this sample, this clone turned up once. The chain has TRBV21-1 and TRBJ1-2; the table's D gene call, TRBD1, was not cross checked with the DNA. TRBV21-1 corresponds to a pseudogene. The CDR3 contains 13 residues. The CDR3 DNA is TGTGCCAGCCCCAGAAGGACAGGGGCGAGCTACACCTTC. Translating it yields CASPRRTGASYTF.

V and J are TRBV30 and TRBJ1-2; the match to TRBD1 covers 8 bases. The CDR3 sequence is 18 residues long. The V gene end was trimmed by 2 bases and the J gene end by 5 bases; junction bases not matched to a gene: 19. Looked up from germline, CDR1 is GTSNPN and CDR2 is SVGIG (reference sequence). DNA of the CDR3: TGTGCCTGGAGTCCATTCTGGGCAGGGGGCTGGTGGGGATATGGCTACACCTTC. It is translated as CAWSPFWAGGWWGYGYTF.

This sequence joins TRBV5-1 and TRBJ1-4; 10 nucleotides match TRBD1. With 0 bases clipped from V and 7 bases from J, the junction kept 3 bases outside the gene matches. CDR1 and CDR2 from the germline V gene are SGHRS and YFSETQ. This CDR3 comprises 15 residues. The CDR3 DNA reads TGCGCCAGCAGCTTGGAGGACAGGGGGGGTGAAAAACTGTTTTTT. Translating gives CASSLEDRGGEKLFF.

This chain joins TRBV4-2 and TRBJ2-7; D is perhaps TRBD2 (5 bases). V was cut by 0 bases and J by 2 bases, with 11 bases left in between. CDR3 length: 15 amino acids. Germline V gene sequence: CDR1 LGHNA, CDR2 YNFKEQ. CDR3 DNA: TGTGCCAGCAGCCAAGAGGCAGCGGCAACCTACGAGCAGTACTTC. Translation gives CASSQEAAATYEQYF.

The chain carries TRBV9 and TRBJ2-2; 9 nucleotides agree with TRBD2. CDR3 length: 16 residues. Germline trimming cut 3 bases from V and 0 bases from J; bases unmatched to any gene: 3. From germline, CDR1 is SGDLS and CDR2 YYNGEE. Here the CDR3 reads CASSGLAETNTGELFF. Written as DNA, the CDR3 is TGTGCCAGCAGCGGACTAGCGGAGACGAACACCGGGGAGCTGTTTTTT.